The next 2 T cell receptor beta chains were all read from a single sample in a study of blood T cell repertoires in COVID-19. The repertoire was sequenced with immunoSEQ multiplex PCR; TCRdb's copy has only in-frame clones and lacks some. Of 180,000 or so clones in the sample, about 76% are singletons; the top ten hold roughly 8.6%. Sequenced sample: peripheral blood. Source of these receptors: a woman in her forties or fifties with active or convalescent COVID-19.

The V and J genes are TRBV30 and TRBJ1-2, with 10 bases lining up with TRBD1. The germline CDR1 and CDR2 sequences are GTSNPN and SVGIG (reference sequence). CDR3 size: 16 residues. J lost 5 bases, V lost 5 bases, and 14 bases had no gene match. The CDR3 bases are TGTGCCTGGGGGTCCGGGACAGGGGCGAACATTTATGGCTACACCTTC. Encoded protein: CAWGSGTGANIYGYTF.

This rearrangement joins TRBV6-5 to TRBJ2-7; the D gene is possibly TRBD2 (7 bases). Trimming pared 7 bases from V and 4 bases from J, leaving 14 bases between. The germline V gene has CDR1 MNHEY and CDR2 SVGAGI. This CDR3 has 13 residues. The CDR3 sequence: CASTRGRGYEQYF. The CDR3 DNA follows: TGTGCCAGCACGCGGGGGCGGGGATACGAGCAGTACTTC.